The rows below give T cell receptor beta chains drawn from one sample of a study of T cell clones after liver transplantation. The repertoire was sequenced with immunoSEQ multiplex PCR; TCRdb's copy has only in-frame clones and lacks some. The data contain about 75,000 clones, approximately 81% of them singletons. This specimen consisted of CD4+ T cells from blood, obtained around 50 months after liver transplant. The receptors stem from a human patient who received a liver transplant. Among the T cells, some may be from the graft donor. Both conserved end residues are part of each CDR3. A D gene is named only where the DNA matches it firmly. Not every row has a clone size; where given, it reads once, few, many or a size class.

>.|.|12|TRBJ2-7|TRBV11-2
TGTGCCAGCAGCTTATCGTCCTACGAGCAGTACTTC
CASSLSSYEQYF
>TRBD1|.|15|TRBJ2-2|TRBV5-4
TGTGCCAGCAGCTGGGACAGGTTATTATCCGGGGAGCTGTTTTTT
CASSWDRLLSGELFF
>TRBD1|.|16|TRBJ2-1|TRBV19
TGTGCCAGTAGTAGCGAACAGGGGGAGTATAAGATTGAGCAGTTCTTC
CASSSEQGEYKIEQFF
>TRBD2|.|16|TRBJ2-3|TRBV11-3
TGTGCCAGCAGCTTGGGTAGGCTAGCGGGAGAAGATACGCAGTATTTT
CASSLGRLAGEDTQYF
>.|.|16|TRBJ1-1|TRBV7-3
TGTGCCAGCAGCCCTAGGGCCGGCGGGGGCAGGACTGAAGCTTTCTTT
CASSPRAGGGRTEAFF
>.|once|15|TRBJ1-5|TRBV7-2
TGTGCCAGCAGCTTAGGCTCCAATAGAAATCAGCCCCAGCATTTT
CASSLGSNRNQPQHF
>TRBD1|.|16|TRBJ1-4|TRBV28
TGTGCCAGCAGACCCGACAGGGGGCCAGCTAATGAAAAACTGTTTTTT
CASRPDRGPANEKLFF
>.|.|13|TRBJ2-3|TRBV7-9
TGTGCCAGCAGTCAAGGGGGAGGAGATACGCAGTATTTT
CASSQGGGDTQYF
>.|.|16|TRBJ1-2|TRBV4-3
TGCGCCAGCAGCTTTACCCCGGGACATCCTAACTATGGCTACACCTTC
CASSFTPGHPNYGYTF
>TRBD2|.|19|TRBJ2-4|TRBV7-2
TGTGCCAGCAGCTTAGGACTAGCGGCTACTGGTCTAGCCAAAAACATTCAGTACTTC
CASSLGLAATGLAKNIQYF
>TRBD2|once|15|TRBJ2-1|TRBV9
TGTGCCAGCAGCGTACAAGCGGGGGTGGGCAATGAGCAGTTCTTC
CASSVQAGVGNEQFF
>.|.|13|TRBJ2-2|TRBV19
TGTGCCAGTAGTCACCAGGTCCCCGGGGAGCTGTTTTTT
CASSHQVPGELFF
>.|.|15|TRBJ1-5|TRBV18
TGTGCCAGCTCACCCGAGAACATGGGCGGTCGGCCCCAGCATTTT
CASSPENMGGRPQHF
>TRBD1|.|13|TRBJ2-7|TRBV29-1
TGCAGCGTTCCGGGACAGGGGGTTTACGAGCAGTACTTC
CSVPGQGVYEQYF
>.|.|13|TRBJ1-3|TRBV29-1
TGCAGCGTTGGCCCCCAGGGGGGAAACACCATATATTTT
CSVGPQGGNTIYF
>TRBD2|.|15|TRBJ2-1|TRBV11-1
TGTGCCAGCAGCTCCGGGGGGGCCTCCTACAATGAGCAGTTCTTC
CASSSGGASYNEQFF
>.|.|13|TRBJ1-1|TRBV5-4
TGTGCCAGCAGGAGGGGGGGTGACACTGAAGCTTTCTTT
CASRRGGDTEAFF
>.|.|12|TRBJ1-1|TRBV28
TGTGCCACTGACAGTATGAACACTGAAGCTTTCTTT
CATDSMNTEAFF
>.|.|13|TRBJ1-1|TRBV4-2
TGTGCCAGCAGCCAGAGGGGCTGGGCAGAAGCTTTCTTT
CASSQRGWAEAFF
>.|.|15|TRBJ2-7|TRBV18
TGTGCCAGCTCACCGTTAAGGGGGAACACCTACGAGCAGTACTTC
CASSPLRGNTYEQYF
>TRBD2|.|14|TRBJ2-7|TRBV4-2
TGTGCCAGCTCGCGCGCGGGAGAGGTCTACGAGCAGTACTTC
CASSRAGEVYEQYF
>TRBD2|few|16|TRBJ2-2|TRBV4-3
TGCGCCAGCAGCCATGGGACTACCCAGAACACCGGGGAGCTGTTTTTT
CASSHGTTQNTGELFF
>.|.|15|TRBJ1-5|TRBV27
TGTGCCAGCAGTTTAAGTTCTCGTTATTTGCAGCCCCAGCATTTT
CASSLSSRYLQPQHF
>TRBD2|.|19|TRBJ2-2|TRBV28
TGTGCCAGCACGAAACTAGCGGGAGGGTTTTCCCCGAACACCGGGGAGCTGTTTTTT
CASTKLAGGFSPNTGELFF
>.|.|13|TRBJ2-5|TRBV28
TGTGCCAGCAGTTTAGACAGGCCCGGGACCCAGTACTTC
CASSLDRPGTQYF
>.|.|16|TRBJ2-2|TRBV7-9
TGTGCCAGCAGCTTGGGGTTGACGGGGCGTACCGGGGAGCTGTTTTTT
CASSLGLTGRTGELFF
>.|.|16|TRBJ1-3|TRBV5-5
TGTGCCAGCAGCCGGATTGGACGGTCCCCTGGAAACACCATATATTTT
CASSRIGRSPGNTIYF